This T cell receptor beta chain was recovered during a study of T cell repertoires in cytomegalovirus infection. Study information: It can be stated that public TCR beta signatures indicated CMV infection as well as a matching HLA type.

TCRdb used MiXCR to reprocess the reads, holding one entry per CDR3 protein. This table holds a few hundred thousand distinct CDR3 sequences, roughly a third found once. In germline, CDR1 is LGHNA, CDR2 YNFKEQ. CDR3 length: 16 amino acids. Between the trimmed V and J ends, which lost 0 bases and 0 bases, there was a span of 9 bases. Points from the study as a whole: Adding up the frequency of public TCR beta families identified people who carried CMV plus the relevant HLA.

With regard to this clonotype: No antigen is known for it.

The chain uses TRBV4-2 and TRBJ2-1, with D possibly matching TRBD2 (6 bases). The sequencing used cultured PBMCs, collected from culture after CMV antigen stimulation. The receptor's source is a human donor in good health (CMV status not recorded). Some clones in this sample may be carry-over from other donors' samples. The CDR3 DNA reads as TGTGCCAGCAGCCAAGATTCGGACTACTCCTACAATGAGCAGTTCTTC. Encoded protein: CASSQDSDYSYNEQFF.